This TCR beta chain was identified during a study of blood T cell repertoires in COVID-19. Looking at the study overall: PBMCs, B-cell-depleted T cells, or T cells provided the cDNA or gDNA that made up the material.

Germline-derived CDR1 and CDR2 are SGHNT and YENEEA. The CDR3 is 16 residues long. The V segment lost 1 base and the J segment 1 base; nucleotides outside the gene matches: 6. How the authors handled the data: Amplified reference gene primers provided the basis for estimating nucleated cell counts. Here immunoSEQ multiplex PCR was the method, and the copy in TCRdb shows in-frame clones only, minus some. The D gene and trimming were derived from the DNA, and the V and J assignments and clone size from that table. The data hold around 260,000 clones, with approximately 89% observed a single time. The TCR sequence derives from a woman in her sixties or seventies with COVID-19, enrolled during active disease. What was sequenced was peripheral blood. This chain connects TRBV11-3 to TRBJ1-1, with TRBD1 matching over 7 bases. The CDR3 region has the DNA TGTGCCAGCAGCTTAGGTGGGACAGTCCCGAACACTGAAGCTTTCTTT. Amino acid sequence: CASSLGGTVPNTEAFF.